This TCR beta chain was documented in a study of blood T cells in healthy people across ages. Germline V lookup: CDR1 KGHSH, CDR2 LQKENI. V lost 2 bases and J lost 7, with 11 bases in between. The CDR3 contains 13 residues. A sample-barcoded 5' primer and a J-beta primer mix were used in a second PCR of about 6 to 12 cycles. TCRdb re-called the 5' RACE reads with MiXCR, one entry per CDR3 protein. The sample includes about a million distinct CDR3 sequences, less than 45% of them seen just once. Every donor gave roughly 9.2 milliliters of peripheral blood. This rearrangement joins TRBV18 to TRBJ1-2, with D perhaps matching TRBD1 (5 bases). Sample: blood. This TCR was recovered from a young man in good health. The CDR3 nucleotides are TGTGCCAGCTCACCAGAGGGGAGTGCTGGCTACACCTTC. Protein: CASSPEGSAGYTF. Filled out from reference TRBV18 and TRBJ1-2, the complete variable domain reads NAGVMQNPRHLVRRRGQEARLRCSPMKGHSHVYWYRQLPEEGLKFMVYLQKENIIDESGMPKERFSAEFPKEGPSILRIQQVVRGDSAAYFCASSPEGSAGYTFGSGTRLTVV.